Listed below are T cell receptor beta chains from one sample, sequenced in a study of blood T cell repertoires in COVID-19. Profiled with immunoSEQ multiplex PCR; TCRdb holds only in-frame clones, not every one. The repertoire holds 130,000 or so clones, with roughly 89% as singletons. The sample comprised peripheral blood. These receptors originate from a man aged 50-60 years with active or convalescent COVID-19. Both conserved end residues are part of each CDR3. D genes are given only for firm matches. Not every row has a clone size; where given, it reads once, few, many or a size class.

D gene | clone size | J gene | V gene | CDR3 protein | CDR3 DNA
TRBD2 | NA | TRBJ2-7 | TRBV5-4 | CASSLSLAGDREQYF | TGTGCCAGCAGCTTGTCGCTAGCGGGAGATCGGGAGCAGTACTTC
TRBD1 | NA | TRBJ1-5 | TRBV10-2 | CASSRQGGEPQHF | TGCGCCAGCTCCAGACAGGGTGGGGAGCCCCAGCATTTT
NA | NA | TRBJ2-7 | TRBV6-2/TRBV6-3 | CASSSYSSGITYEQYF | TGTGCCAGCAGTTCCTACTCGTCGGGGATCACATACGAGCAGTACTTC
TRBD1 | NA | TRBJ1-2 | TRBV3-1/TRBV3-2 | CASSPRDRGNYGYTF | TGTGCCAGCAGCCCGCGGGACAGGGGGAACTATGGCTACACCTTC
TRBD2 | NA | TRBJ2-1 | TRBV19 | CASSITSGRSDEQFF | TGTGCCAGTAGTATTACTAGCGGGAGGTCGGATGAGCAGTTCTTC
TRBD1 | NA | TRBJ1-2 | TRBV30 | CASLPQGTEGYTF | TGTGCCTCGCTCCCACAGGGGACAGAGGGCTACACCTTC
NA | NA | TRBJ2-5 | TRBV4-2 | CASSHSREYGETQYF | TGTGCCAGCAGCCATTCCCGGGAGTATGGGGAGACCCAGTACTTC
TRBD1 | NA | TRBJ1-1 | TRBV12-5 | CASGPGGPGTEAFF | TGTGCTAGTGGTCCAGGGGGCCCGGGCACTGAAGCTTTCTTT
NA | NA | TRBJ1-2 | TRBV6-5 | CASRDSLTLPYGYTF | TGTGCCAGCAGGGACAGCCTTACTTTACCCTATGGCTACACCTTC
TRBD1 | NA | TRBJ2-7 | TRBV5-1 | CASSARDRAKDEQYF | TGCGCCAGCAGCGCCCGGGACAGGGCCAAAGACGAGCAGTACTTC
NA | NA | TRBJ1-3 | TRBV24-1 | CATSDRGGNTIYF | TGTGCCACCAGTGACAGGGGAGGAAACACCATATATTTT
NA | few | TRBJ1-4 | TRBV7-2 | CASRNGATNEKLFF | TGTGCCAGCAGAAACGGGGCAACTAATGAAAAACTGTTTTTT
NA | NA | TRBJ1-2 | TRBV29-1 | CSAQGDGQSYGYTF | TGCAGCGCCCAAGGTGATGGACAGTCCTATGGCTACACCTTC
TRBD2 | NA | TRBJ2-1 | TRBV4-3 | CASSQLAGAYNEQFF | TGCGCCAGCAGCCAACTAGCGGGGGCCTACAATGAGCAGTTCTTC
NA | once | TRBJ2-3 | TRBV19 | CASIDGDTDTQYF | TGTGCCAGTATCGACGGGGACACAGATACGCAGTATTTT
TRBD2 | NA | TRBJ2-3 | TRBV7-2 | CASSWTSGKTDTQYF | TGTGCCAGCAGCTGGACTAGCGGGAAGACAGATACGCAGTATTTT
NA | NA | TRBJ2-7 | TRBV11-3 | CASSLSPGSEQYF | TGTGCCAGCAGCCTTTCTCCGGGATCCGAGCAGTACTTC
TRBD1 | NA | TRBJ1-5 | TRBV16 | CASSPTGANQPQHF | TGTGCCAGCAGCCCGACAGGGGCGAATCAGCCCCAGCATTTT
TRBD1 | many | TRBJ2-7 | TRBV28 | CASTRQGGRLYEQYF | TGTGCCAGCACTCGACAGGGGGGACGTCTTTACGAGCAGTACTTC
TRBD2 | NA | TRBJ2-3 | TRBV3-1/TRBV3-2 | CASSQGGFTDTQYF | TGTGCCAGCAGTCAGGGAGGGTTCACAGATACGCAGTATTTT
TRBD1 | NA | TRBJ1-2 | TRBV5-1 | CASTEGQGIGYTF | TGCGCCAGCACCGAGGGACAGGGGATTGGCTACACCTTC
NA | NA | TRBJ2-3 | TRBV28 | CASSLLTSTDTQYF | TGTGCCAGCAGTTTGCTAACTAGCACAGATACGCAGTATTTT